This TCR beta chain was obtained from a study of beta chain features in type 1 diabetes. The CDR3 is made up of 13 amino acids. Per germline, CDR1 MDHEN and CDR2 SYDVKM. V shed 4 bases and J 6 bases; nucleotides not matched to a gene: 2. Reverse transcribing all isolated RNA meant expressed TCRB transcripts were sequenced. Here immunoSEQ multiplex PCR was the method, and the copy in TCRdb shows in-frame clones only, minus some. The table has about 640,000 clones, 12% seen once. Overall study findings and caveats: In type 1 diabetes patients, VDJ junctions had fewer insertions; deletions at these junctions were more frequent. For Type 1 diabetes patients, all four CD4+ subsets carried TCRB CDR3s that were moderately but significantly shorter. Relative to healthy donors, patients appeared to have naive, central memory and Treg TCRB repertoires that were more similar.

This clone was observed a handful of times. Its antigen is still unknown. This same CDR3 is encoded by further DNA sequences in the sample. The rearrangement links TRBV28 to TRBJ1-2; 10 bases are shared with TRBD1. This receptor was taken from a man younger than 45 with type 1 diabetes. Input material: naive CD4+ T cells from blood. Written as DNA, the CDR3 is TGTGCCAGCAGTTCCGGGACAGGGGATGGCTACACCTTC. As protein: CASSSGTGDGYTF.